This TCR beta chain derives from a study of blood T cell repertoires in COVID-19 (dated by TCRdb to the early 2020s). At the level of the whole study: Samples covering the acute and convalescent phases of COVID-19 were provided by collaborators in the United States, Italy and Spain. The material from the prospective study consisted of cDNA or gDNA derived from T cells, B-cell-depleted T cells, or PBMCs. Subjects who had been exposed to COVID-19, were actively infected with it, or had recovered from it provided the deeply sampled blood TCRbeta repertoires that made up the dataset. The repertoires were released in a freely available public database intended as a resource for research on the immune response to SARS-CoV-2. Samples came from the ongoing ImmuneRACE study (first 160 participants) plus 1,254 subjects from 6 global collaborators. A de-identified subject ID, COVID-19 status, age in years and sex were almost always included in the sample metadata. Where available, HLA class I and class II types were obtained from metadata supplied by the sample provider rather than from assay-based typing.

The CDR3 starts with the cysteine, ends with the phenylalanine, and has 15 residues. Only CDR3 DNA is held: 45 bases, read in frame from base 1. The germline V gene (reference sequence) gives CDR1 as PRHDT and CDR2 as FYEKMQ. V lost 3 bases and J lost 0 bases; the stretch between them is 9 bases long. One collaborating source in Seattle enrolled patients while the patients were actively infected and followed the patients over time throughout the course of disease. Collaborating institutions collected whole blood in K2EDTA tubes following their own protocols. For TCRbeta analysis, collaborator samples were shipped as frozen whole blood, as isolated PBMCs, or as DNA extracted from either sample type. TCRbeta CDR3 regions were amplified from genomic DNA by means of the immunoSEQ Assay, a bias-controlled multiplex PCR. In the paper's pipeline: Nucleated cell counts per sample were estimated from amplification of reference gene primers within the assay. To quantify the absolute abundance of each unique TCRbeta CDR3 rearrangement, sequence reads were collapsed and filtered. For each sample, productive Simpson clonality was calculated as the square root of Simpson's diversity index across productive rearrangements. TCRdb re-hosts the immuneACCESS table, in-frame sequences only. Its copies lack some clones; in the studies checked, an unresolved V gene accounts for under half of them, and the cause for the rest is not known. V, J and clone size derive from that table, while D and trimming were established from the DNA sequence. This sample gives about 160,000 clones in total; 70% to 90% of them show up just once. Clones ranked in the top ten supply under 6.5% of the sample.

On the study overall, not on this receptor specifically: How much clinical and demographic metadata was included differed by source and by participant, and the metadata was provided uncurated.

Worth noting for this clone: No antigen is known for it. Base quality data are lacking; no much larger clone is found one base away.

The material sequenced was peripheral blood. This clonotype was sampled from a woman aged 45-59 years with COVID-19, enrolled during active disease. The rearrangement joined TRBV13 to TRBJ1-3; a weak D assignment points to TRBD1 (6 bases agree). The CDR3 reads CASSFRGGSGNTIYF. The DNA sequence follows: TGTGCCAGCAGCTTCCGAGGGGGCTCTGGAAACACCATATATTTT.